The sequence of this T cell receptor (beta chain) was determined in a study of T-cell reconstitution after alpha-beta-depleted transplantation in children (dated by TCRdb to about 2016). Looking at the study overall: The study quantitatively tracked T-cell immune reconstitution after TCRalphabeta/CD19-depleted allogeneic hematopoietic cell transplantation in children using TCR repertoire profiling.

Results the study describes overall, beyond this receptor: Over subsequent months, a decline in hyperexpanded clone frequencies was noted, and after one year, T-cell counts and TCRbeta diversity were mostly ascribed to newly produced T cells. The apparently early recovery of alphabetaT-cell counts about two months after transplant reportedly depended on only several hundred rapidly expanded clones that came from non-depleted graft cells. In some patients, high TCRbeta diversity at day 60 was attributed to recipient T cells and intrathymic progenitors that had survived conditioning.

Counted from cysteine to phenylalanine, this CDR3 has 15 amino acids. The only DNA kept is the CDR3, 45 bases in frame from the first base. Based on the germline V gene, the CDR1 and CDR2 sequences are SQVTM and ANQGSEA. V sheds 2 bases and J sheds 6 bases, leaving 17 bases between their ends. The library was made by PCR. The instrument was an Illumina HiSeq 2500. To normalize quantification of the TCRbeta repertoire, the TCR libraries were built with molecular barcoding that relied on unique molecular identifiers. Through fastp at Q25 and MiXCR, TCRdb rebuilt clones from the public reads, retaining in-frame beta chains. Rows matching on CDR3 protein sequence are summarized as one entry with the most common DNA and genes. The table for this sample lists 670,000 or so distinct CDR3 sequences; over 10% of them were counted only once. The ten largest clones take up 0.79% of the sample. Interpreted using the paper, the treatment or condition label stands for: allogeneic hematopoietic cell transplantation with graft depleted of TCRalphabeta T cells and CD19 B cells. Transplant recipients were children who received TCRalphabeta/CD19-depleted allogeneic hematopoietic cell grafts.

This clonotype was recorded at least ten times. The target of this receptor is not known. No much larger clonotype is one base removed from it; base qualities were not supplied. The receptor chain draws on TRBV29-1 and TRBJ1-3; a tentative D call is TRBD1 (6 bases match). The receptor's source is a girl aged 2 to 9 with congenital amegakaryocytic thrombocytopenia, due to receive a stem cell transplant. The sequenced sample was PBMCs, obtained before TCRalphabeta/CD19-depleted stem cell transplant. The DNA reads as follows: TGCAGCGTTGAACCCCTACGGACAGTTAAAAACACCATATATTTT. Its coded protein is CSVEPLRTVKNTIYF.